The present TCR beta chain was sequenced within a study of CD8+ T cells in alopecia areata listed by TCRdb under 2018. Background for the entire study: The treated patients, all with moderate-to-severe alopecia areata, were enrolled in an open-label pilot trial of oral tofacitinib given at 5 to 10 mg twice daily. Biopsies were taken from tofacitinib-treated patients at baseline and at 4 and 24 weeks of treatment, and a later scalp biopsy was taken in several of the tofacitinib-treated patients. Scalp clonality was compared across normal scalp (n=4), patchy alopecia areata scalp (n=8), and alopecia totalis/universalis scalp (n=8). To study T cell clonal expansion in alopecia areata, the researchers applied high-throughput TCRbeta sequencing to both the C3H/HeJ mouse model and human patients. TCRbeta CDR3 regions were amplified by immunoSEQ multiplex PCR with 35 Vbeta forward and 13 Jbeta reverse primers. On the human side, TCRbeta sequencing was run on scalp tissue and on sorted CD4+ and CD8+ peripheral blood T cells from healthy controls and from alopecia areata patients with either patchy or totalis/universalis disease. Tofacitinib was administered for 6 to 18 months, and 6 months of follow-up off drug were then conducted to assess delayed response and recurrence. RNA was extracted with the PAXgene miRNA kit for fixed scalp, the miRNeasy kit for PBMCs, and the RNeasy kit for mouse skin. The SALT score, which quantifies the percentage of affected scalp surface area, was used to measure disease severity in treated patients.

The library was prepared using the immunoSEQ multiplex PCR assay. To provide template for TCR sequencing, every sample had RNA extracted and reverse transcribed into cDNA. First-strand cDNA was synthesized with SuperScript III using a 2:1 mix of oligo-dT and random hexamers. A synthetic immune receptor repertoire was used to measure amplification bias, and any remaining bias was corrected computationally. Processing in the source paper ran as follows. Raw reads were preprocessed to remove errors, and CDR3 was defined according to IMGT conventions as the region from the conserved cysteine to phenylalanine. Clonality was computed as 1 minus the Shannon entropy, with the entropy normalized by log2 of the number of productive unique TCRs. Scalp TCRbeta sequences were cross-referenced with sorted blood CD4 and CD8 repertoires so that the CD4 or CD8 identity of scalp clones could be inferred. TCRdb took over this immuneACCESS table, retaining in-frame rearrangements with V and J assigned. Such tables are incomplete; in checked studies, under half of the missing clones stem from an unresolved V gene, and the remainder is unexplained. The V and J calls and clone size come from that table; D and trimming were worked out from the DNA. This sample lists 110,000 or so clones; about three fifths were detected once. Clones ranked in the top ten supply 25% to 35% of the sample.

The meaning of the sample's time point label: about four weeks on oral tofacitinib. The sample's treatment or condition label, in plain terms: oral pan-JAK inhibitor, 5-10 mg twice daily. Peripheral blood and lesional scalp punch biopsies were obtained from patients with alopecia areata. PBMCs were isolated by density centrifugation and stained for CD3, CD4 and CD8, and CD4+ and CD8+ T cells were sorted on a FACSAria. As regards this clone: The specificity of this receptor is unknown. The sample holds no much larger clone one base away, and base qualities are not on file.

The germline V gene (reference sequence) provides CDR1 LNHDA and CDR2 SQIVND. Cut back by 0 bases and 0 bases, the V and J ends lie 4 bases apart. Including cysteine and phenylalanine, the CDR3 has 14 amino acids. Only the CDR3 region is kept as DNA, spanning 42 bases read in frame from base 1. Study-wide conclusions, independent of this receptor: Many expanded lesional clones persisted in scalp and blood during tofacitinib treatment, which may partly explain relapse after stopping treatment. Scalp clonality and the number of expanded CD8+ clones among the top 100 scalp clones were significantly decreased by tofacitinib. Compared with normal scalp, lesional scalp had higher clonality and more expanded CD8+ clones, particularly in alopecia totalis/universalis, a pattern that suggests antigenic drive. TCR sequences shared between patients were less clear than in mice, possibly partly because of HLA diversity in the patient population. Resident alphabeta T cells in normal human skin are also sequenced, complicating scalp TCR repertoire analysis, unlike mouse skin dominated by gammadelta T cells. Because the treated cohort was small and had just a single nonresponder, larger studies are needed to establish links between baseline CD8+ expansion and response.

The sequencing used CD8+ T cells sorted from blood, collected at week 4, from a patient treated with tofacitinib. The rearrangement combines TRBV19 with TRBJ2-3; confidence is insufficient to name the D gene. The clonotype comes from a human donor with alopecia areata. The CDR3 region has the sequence CASSIDPSTDTQYF. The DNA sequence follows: TGTGCCAGTAGTATAGACCCAAGCACAGATACGCAGTATTTT.